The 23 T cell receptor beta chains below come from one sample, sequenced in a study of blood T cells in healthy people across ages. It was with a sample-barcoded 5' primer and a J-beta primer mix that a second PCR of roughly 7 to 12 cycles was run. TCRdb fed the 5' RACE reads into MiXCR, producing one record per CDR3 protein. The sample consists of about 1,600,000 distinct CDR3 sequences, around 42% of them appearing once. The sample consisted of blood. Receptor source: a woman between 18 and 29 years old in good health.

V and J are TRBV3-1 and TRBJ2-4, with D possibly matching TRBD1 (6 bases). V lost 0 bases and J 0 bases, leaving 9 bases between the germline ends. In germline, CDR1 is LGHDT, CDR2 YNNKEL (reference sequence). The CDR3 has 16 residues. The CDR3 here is CASSQEAGVAKNIQYF. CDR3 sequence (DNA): TGTGCCAGCAGCCAAGAGGCAGGGGTAGCCAAAAACATTCAGTACTTC.

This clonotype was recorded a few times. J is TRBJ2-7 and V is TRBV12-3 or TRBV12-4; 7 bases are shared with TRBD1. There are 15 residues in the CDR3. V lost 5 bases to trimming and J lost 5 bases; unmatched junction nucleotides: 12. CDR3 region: CASSRDSLATHEQYF. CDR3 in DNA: TGTGCCAGCAGTAGGGACAGTCTGGCCACCCACGAGCAGTACTTC.

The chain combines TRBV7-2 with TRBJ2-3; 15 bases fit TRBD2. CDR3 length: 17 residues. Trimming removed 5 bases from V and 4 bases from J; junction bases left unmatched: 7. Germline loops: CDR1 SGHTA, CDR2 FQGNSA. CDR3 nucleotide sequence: TGTGCCAGCAGCCCACGGACTAGCGGGGGGGGTGCAGATACGCAGTATTTT. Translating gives CASSPRTSGGGADTQYF.

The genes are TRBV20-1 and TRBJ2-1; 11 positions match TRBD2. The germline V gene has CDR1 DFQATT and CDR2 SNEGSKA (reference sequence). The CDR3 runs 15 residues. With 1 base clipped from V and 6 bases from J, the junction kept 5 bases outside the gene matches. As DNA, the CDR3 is TGCAGTGCTAGAGTTAGCGGGAGGGCCCCCAATGAGCAGTTCTTC. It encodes CSARVSGRAPNEQFF.

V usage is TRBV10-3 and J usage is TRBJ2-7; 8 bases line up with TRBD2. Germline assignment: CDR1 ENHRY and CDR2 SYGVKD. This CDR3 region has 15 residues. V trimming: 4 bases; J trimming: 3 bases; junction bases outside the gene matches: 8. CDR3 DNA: TGTGCCATCAGTGGCGAGGCGGGGGGCCTCTACGAGCAGTACTTC. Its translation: CAISGEAGGLYEQYF.

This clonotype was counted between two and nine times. CDR3: CASSSQTEQYF. The CDR3 DNA reads TGCGCCAGCAGCTCACAGACCGAGCAGTACTTC. The chain uses TRBV5-1 and TRBJ2-7; D uncertain. The CDR3 is 11 amino acids. Germline CDR1 is SGHRS and CDR2 is YFSETQ. The V end lost 3 bases, the J end lost 6 bases, and 7 bases lay between the germline ends.

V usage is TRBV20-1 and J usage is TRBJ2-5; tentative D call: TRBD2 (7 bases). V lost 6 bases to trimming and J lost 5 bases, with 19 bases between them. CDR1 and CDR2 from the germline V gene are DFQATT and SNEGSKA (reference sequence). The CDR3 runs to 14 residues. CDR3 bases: TGCAGTGCCCGGCGGGGGCCGTCTGACGAGACCCAGTACTTC. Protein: CSARRGPSDETQYF.

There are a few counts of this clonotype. CDR3 sequence reads: CASRSGRAGTDTQYF. CDR3 in DNA: TGTGCCAGCAGATCCGGGAGAGCCGGTACAGATACGCAGTATTTT. The chain employs TRBV6-5 and TRBJ2-3, with D possibly TRBD2 on 6 matching bases. CDR1 and CDR2 (germline): MNHEY, SVGAGI. The CDR3 is 15 amino acids. Trimming shortened V by 6 bases and J by 3 bases, and 16 bases separated the two germline ends.

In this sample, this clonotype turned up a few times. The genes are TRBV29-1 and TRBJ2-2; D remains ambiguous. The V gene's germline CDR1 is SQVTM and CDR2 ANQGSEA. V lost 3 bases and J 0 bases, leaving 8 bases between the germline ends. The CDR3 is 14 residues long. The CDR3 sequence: CSVDGQTNTGELFF. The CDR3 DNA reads TGCAGCGTTGACGGGCAAACGAACACCGGGGAGCTGTTTTTT.

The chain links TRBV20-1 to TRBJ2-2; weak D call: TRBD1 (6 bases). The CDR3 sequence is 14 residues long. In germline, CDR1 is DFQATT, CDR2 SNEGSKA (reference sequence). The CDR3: CSRQALANTGELFF. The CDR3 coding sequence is TGCAGCCGACAGGCCCTTGCGAACACCGGGGAGCTGTTTTTT.

The CDR3 reads CSARDRAGGPYEQYF. The CDR3 nucleotides are TGCAGTGCTAGAGATAGGGCAGGGGGTCCCTACGAGCAGTACTTC. V is TRBV20-1 and J is TRBJ2-7, with TRBD1 identical over 7 bases. Germline assignment: CDR1 DFQATT and CDR2 SNEGSKA (reference sequence). The CDR3 sequence is 15 residues long. J lost 2 bases, V lost 0 bases, and 7 bases had no gene match.

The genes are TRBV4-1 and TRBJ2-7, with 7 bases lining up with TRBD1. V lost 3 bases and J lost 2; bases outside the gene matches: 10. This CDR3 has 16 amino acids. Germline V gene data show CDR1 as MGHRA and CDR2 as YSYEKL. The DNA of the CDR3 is TGCGCCAGCAGCCACGACCGGACAGGAACCCCCTACGAGCAGTACTTC. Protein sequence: CASSHDRTGTPYEQYF.

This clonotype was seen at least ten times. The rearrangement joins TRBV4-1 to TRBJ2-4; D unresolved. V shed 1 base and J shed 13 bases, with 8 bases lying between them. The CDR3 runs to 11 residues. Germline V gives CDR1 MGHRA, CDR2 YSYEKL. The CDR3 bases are TGCGCCAGCAGCCAAGCAAAAGAGCAGTACTTC. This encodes CASSQAKEQYF.

The CDR3 sequence: CASIFFTGGPTDTQYF. CDR3 sequence (DNA): TGTGCCAGCATCTTCTTCACGGGGGGGCCAACAGATACGCAGTATTTT. This sequence joins TRBV7-2 and TRBJ2-3; TRBD2 aligns across 8 bases. Germline V gene lookup returns CDR1 SGHTA and CDR2 FQGNSA. CDR3 size: 16 residues. Germline trimming cut 7 bases from V and 3 bases from J; bases unmatched to any gene: 12.

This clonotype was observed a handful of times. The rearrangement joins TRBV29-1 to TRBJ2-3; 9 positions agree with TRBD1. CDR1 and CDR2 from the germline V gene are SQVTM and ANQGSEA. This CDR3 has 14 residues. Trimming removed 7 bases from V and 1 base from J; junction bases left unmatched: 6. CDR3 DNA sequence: TGCAGCGCTCTTTGGACAGGGGGCACAGATACGCAGTATTTT. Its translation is CSALWTGGTDTQYF.

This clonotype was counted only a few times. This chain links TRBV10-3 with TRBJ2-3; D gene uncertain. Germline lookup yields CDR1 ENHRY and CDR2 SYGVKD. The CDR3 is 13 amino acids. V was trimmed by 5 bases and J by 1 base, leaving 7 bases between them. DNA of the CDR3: TGTGCCATCAGTAATAAAGGCACAGATACGCAGTATTTT. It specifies CAISNKGTDTQYF.

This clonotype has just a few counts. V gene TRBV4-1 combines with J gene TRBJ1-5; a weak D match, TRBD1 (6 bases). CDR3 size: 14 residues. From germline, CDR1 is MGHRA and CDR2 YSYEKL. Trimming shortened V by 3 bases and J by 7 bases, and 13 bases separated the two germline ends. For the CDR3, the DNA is TGCGCCAGCAGCCAGGGTTTGGGGGCCCAGCCCCAGCATTTT. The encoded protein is CASSQGLGAQPQHF.

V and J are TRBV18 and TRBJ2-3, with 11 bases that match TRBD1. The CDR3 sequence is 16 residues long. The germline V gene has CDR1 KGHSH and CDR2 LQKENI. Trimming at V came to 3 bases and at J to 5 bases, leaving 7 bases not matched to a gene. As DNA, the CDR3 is TGTGCCAGCTCACCCCCCCGGGACAGGGGGGAAGATACGCAGTATTTT. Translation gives CASSPPRDRGEDTQYF. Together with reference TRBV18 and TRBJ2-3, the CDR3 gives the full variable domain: NAGVMQNPRHLVRRRGQEARLRCSPMKGHSHVYWYRQLPEEGLKFMVYLQKENIIDESGMPKERFSAEFPKEGPSILRIQQVVRGDSAAYFCASSPPRDRGEDTQYFGPGTRLTVL.

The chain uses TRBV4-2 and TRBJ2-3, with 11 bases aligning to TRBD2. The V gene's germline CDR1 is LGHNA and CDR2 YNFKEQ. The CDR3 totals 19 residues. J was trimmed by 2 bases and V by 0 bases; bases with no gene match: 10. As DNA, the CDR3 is TGTGCCAGCAGCCAAGATCTCACTAGCGGGGGACGGATCACAGATACGCAGTATTTT. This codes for CASSQDLTSGGRITDTQYF.

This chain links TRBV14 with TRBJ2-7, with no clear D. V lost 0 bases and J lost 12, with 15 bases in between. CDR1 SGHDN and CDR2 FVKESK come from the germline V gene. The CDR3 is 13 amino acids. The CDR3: CASSQDSGRSRYF. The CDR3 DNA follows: TGTGCCAGCAGCCAAGACAGTGGCAGAAGCCGGTACTTC.

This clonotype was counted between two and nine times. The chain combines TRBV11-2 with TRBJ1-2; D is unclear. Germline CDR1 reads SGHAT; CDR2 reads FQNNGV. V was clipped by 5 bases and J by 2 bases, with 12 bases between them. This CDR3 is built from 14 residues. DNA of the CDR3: TGTGCCAGCAGCCCCCCCGGGTACAACTATGGCTACACCTTC. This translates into CASSPPGYNYGYTF.

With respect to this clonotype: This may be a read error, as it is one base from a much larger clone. The CDR3 nucleotides are TGTGCCAGCAGTTCCGGACGAGCGGGAGTTAACGAGCAGTACTTC. Its translation is CASSSGRAGVNEQYF. The chain combines TRBV12-3 or TRBV12-4 with TRBJ2-7; the match to TRBD2 covers 8 bases. The CDR3 sequence is 15 residues long. J was trimmed by 5 bases and V by 4 bases; bases with no gene match: 10.

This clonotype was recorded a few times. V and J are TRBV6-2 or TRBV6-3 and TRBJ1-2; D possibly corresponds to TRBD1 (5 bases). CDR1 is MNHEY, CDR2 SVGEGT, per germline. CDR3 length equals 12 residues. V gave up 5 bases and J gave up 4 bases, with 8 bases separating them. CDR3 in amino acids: CASSETVYGYTF. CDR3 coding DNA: TGTGCCAGCAGTGAGACAGTCTATGGCTACACCTTC.